Listed below are T cell receptor beta chains from one sample, sequenced in a study of regulatory T cells in long-lasting Graves disease. MiXCR, run by TCRdb on the multiplex PCR reads, gives a single entry per CDR3 protein. The sample lists roughly 500,000 distinct CDR3 sequences, roughly 15% occurring once. These records were also assigned to another study, of T cells in Graves' hyperthyroidism and ophthalmopathy.

The material was peripheral blood mononuclear cells (PBMCs), obtained at new diagnosis, from a patient treated with antithyroid drugs. These receptors originate from a woman aged 45-65 years with Graves disease. The CDR3 runs from the conserved cysteine through the conserved F or W. D genes are given only for firm matches. A row's size may be missing; if present it is once, few, many or a size class.

NA,TRBJ2-3,17,TRBD2,TRBV18,TGTGCCAGCTCACCGTCCGGGGGGGGGGCAGGCACAGATACGCAGTATTTT,CASSPSGGGAGTDTQYF
many,TRBJ1-1,17,TRBD1,TRBV7-3,TGTGCCAGCAGCCCCGGACAGGGGGCTCTTCTGAACACTGAAGCTTTCTTT,CASSPGQGALLNTEAFF
once,TRBJ1-2,14,NA,TRBV7-9,TGTGCCAGCAGCTTAAGGGGGTCAGGGGTTGGCTACACCTTC,CASSLRGSGVGYTF
many,TRBJ1-5,14,NA,TRBV28,TGTGCCAGCAGGATAACAGACAGAAATCAGCCCCAGCATTTT,CASRITDRNQPQHF
many,TRBJ2-3,16,TRBD2,TRBV5-1,TGCGCCAGCAGCTTGGCACTAGCGGGAGAGACAGATACGCAGTATTTT,CASSLALAGETDTQYF
many,TRBJ2-1,15,TRBD1,TRBV12-3/TRBV12-4,TGTGCCAGCAGTTTAAATGGACAGGGGAGGAATGAGCAGTTCTTC,CASSLNGQGRNEQFF
NA,TRBJ1-1,12,NA,TRBV6-1,TGTGCCAGCAGTGGGCCCCATCGGGGGGCTTTCTTT,CASSGPHRGAFF
many,TRBJ2-1,15,TRBD1,TRBV28,TGTGCCAGCAGTGCACCACAGGGGGCAGGTAATGAGCAGTTCTTC,CASSAPQGAGNEQFF
many,TRBJ2-5,15,TRBD2,TRBV20-1,TGCAGTGCTGAACTAGCGGGAGGAAACCAAGAGACCCAGTACTTC,CSAELAGGNQETQYF
NA,TRBJ2-5,18,TRBD2,TRBV28,TGTGCCAGCAGTTCAGGACTAGCGGGAGCGTCGGTCCAAGAGACCCAGTACTTC,CASSSGLAGASVQETQYF
many,TRBJ2-3,18,NA,TRBV5-6,TGTGCCAGCAGCACCCCGGAGGGGGGATCAAGATGGGCAGATACGCAGTATTTT,CASSTPEGGSRWADTQYF
many,TRBJ1-2,12,NA,TRBV7-9,TGTGCCAGCACCGGACAGCCCTATGGCTACACCTTC,CASTGQPYGYTF
few,TRBJ1-2,15,NA,TRBV5-1,TGCGCCAGCAGCTTGGTGGAGGGTGGCGACTATGGCTACACCTTC,CASSLVEGGDYGYTF
NA,TRBJ2-3,16,NA,TRBV28,TGTGCCAGCAGTTTATCCCCATGGGAGAGCACAGATACGCAGTATTTT,CASSLSPWESTDTQYF